This TCR beta chain derives from a study of OX40 agonist ivuxolimab in advanced cancers. Some clones are missing from TCRdb's copy, which holds only in-frame ones; the method was immunoSEQ multiplex PCR. Of 75,000 to 90,000 clones listed, about 86% are singletons. The V and J ends lost 4 bases and 9 bases, in that order; junction bases with no gene match: 12. Germline lookup yields CDR1 SGHTA and CDR2 FQGNSA. This CDR3 region has 16 residues. The material sequenced was CD4+ or CD8+ T cells sorted from blood, taken in a trial of the OX40 agonist ivuxolimab. This sequence originates from an adult with an advanced solid tumor such as melanoma, head and neck, liver or kidney cancer. The chain is built from TRBV7-2 and TRBJ2-5; 12 nucleotides align to TRBD2. The CDR3 protein is CASSSRLAGAAGAQYF. CDR3 DNA sequence: TGTGCCAGCAGCTCTCGACTAGCGGGGGCCGCAGGGGCCCAGTACTTC. Variable domain in full (rest from reference TRBV7-2 and TRBJ2-5): GAGVSQSPSNKVTEKGKDVELRCDPISGHTALYWYRQSLGQGLEFLIYFQGNSAPDKSGLPSDRFSAERTGGSVSTLTIQRTQQEDSAVYLCASSSRLAGAAGAQYFGPGTRLLVL.